This T cell receptor beta chain appears in the sequencing data of a study of CD8 T cells in ankylosing spondylitis. General study points: A TCR beta motif of several highly homologous variants appeared characteristic of ankylosing spondylitis blood.

The V end lost 6 bases, the J end lost 2 bases, and 14 bases lay between the germline ends. CDR1 is SEHNR and CDR2 is FQNEAQ in the germline V gene (reference sequence). The CDR3 length is 14 residues. Via MiXCR, TCRdb re-called the 5' RACE reads, giving one row per CDR3 protein. Here the sample spans under 150,000 distinct CDR3 sequences, roughly 17% being singletons. At least ten counts were recorded for this clonotype. Its specificity is unknown. The sequenced sample was blood, either unsorted or a sorted T cell fraction (not recorded which). The rearrangement uses TRBV7-9 and TRBJ2-7, with TRBD2 as a possible D gene (6 bases). The sequence derives from a male donor with ankylosing spondylitis. CDR3 DNA sequence: TGTGCCAGCAGATCCCCGGGAGTCACCTACGAGCAGTACTTC. It codes for CASRSPGVTYEQYF.